Listed below are T cell receptor beta chains from one sample, sequenced in a study of cytomegalovirus exposure and HLA in healthy donors. Clones were read by immunoSEQ multiplex PCR, and TCRdb kept only the in-frame ones, dropping some. Listed are 200,000 or so clones; 0.65% to 0.75% falls within the top ten. Material: PBMCs. These receptors were taken from a boy aged 5-17 years in good health and CMV-seronegative. Both conserved end residues are part of each CDR3. A D gene is named only where the DNA matches it firmly.

D	V	J	DNA	CDR3
-	TRBV13	TRBJ2-1	TGTGCCAGCATCGCCCGGGGGTCCGCTAACAATGAGCAGTTCTTC	CASIARGSANNEQFF
TRBD2	TRBV9	TRBJ2-3	TGTGCCAGCAGCGTATTAGAAGCGGGGGTACCCTTTAGCACAGATACGCAGTATTTT	CASSVLEAGVPFSTDTQYF
-	TRBV5-5	TRBJ2-2	TGTGCCAGCAGCTTAAGGACACCCGCGAACACCGGGGAGCTGTTTTTT	CASSLRTPANTGELFF
TRBD1	TRBV9	TRBJ1-6	TGTGCCAGCAGCGGTGGAGTTACAGGGGGACCCTATAATTCACCCCTCCACTTT	CASSGGVTGGPYNSPLHF
-	TRBV4-1	TRBJ2-7	TGCGCCAGCAGCCAGACCCTCTTGTATGCTAGGCGGGAAAGCTCCTACGAGCAGTACTTC	CASSQTLLYARRESSYEQYF
-	TRBV30	TRBJ1-5	TGTGCCTGGAGCCCTAAACGGGTGAGCAATCAGCCCCAGCATTTT	CAWSPKRVSNQPQHF
-	TRBV7-2	TRBJ1-1	TGTGCCAGCAGCCGTGGACAGATGAACACTGAAGCTTTCTTT	CASSRGQMNTEAFF
TRBD1	TRBV6-5	TRBJ2-2	TGTGCCACAATAGGGACAGGGGCCACCGGGGAGCTGTTTTTT	CATIGTGATGELFF
TRBD1	TRBV18	TRBJ1-2	TGTGCCAGCTCCCTGGGGGATGGGACAGGCAACTATGGCTACACCTTC	CASSLGDGTGNYGYTF
TRBD2	TRBV6-6	TRBJ2-3	TGTGCCAGCAGTTCGTCCGGGACTAGCGGGACTGACCAGTATTTT	CASSSSGTSGTDQYF